Following are 9 T cell receptor beta chains from one sample sequenced in a study of cytomegalovirus exposure and HLA in healthy donors. A multiplex PCR was run with 60 Vbeta primers and 13 Jbeta primers. Libraries were prepared by immunoSEQ multiplex PCR; TCRdb keeps only in-frame clonotypes and omits some of them. The table has some 150,000 clones, roughly 74% seen once. The material sequenced was PBMCs. These receptors came from a man aged 18 to 30 in good health and CMV-seronegative.

V gene TRBV13 combines with J gene TRBJ2-3; 10 bases fit TRBD1. The CDR3 is made up of 13 amino acids. J lost 6 bases, V lost 5 bases, and 2 bases had no gene match. Germline V CDR1 and CDR2: PRHDT, FYEKMQ (reference sequence). The CDR3, as DNA: TGTGCCAGCAGCCGGGACAGGGGTGATACGCAGTATTTT. Protein: CASSRDRGDTQYF.

This clone was seen a few times. This sequence joins TRBV5-1 and TRBJ1-1; 8 nucleotides match TRBD1. Germline assignment: CDR1 SGHRS and CDR2 YFSETQ. CDR3 length: 14 residues. The J segment lost 4 bases and the V segment lost 4 bases, leaving 6 bases of the junction unmatched. In nucleotides, the CDR3 is TGCGCCAGCAGCGAACCTACAGGGGGCACTGAAGCTTTCTTT. Protein sequence: CASSEPTGGTEAFF. Complete variable domain (other parts from reference TRBV5-1 and TRBJ1-1): KAGVTQTPRYLIKTRGQQVTLSCSPISGHRSVSWYQQTPGQGLQFLFEYFSETQRNKGNFPGRFSGRQFSNSRSEMNVSTLELGDSALYLCASSEPTGGTEAFFGQGTRLTVV.

The genes are TRBV7-9 and TRBJ1-2; TRBD1 matches at 7 bases. This CDR3 region has 14 residues. Germline V gene data show CDR1 as SEHNR and CDR2 as FQNEAQ (reference sequence). Trimming took 5 bases from V and 7 from J; bases not matched to a gene: 10. The DNA of the CDR3 is TGTGCCAGCAGCATAGAGGGGGCGAGGTTTGGCTACACCTTC. As protein: CASSIEGARFGYTF.

The chain links TRBV4-3 to TRBJ2-7, with 11 bases lining up with TRBD1. This CDR3 comprises 15 residues. Per the germline V gene, CDR1 is LGHNA and CDR2 is YSLEER. V was clipped by 4 bases and J by 5 bases; unmatched bases: 7. CDR3 in amino acids: CASSRGQGASNEQYF. CDR3 coding DNA: TGCGCCAGCAGCCGAGGACAGGGGGCTTCGAACGAGCAGTACTTC.

Notes on this clone: Other DNA sequences within the sample encode an identical CDR3. The chain couples TRBV7-9 to TRBJ1-5; 7 bases map to TRBD1. The CDR3 is made up of 14 amino acids. The germline gives CDR1 SEHNR, CDR2 FQNEAQ (reference sequence). The V gene end was trimmed by 1 base and the J gene end by 4 bases; junction bases not matched to a gene: 1. CDR3 in DNA: TGTGCCAGCAGCTTAGGACAGGGAAATCAGCCCCAGCATTTT. Its protein is CASSLGQGNQPQHF.

V gene TRBV5-4 combines with J gene TRBJ1-2; TRBD1 matches at 9 bases. J lost 4 bases, V lost 4 bases, and 5 bases had no gene match. The CDR3 contains 14 residues. Germline CDR1 SGHNT, CDR2 YYREEE (reference sequence). In DNA form, the CDR3 reads TGTGCCAGCAGCCCGGTGACAGGGGGCTATGGCTACACCTTC. It translates to CASSPVTGGYGYTF.

Points on this clone: A read error may produce the germline difference seen at one junction end. This sequence joins TRBV7-9 and TRBJ1-2; D possibly corresponds to TRBD1 (5 bases). Germline values: CDR1 SEHNR, CDR2 FQNEAQ (reference sequence). The CDR3 is 15 residues long. CDR3 bases: TGTTCCAGCAGCTCGAACCATTATGACAGCTATGGCTACACCTTC. Translation gives CSSSSNHYDSYGYTF.

This rearrangement joins TRBV10-2 to TRBJ1-4; possible D gene TRBD1, 5 bases. The ends were cut back, 0 bases at V and 7 bases at J, with 24 bases in the middle. Germline CDR1 is WSHSY and CDR2 is SAAADI. This CDR3 contains 19 residues. The CDR3, as DNA: TGCGCCAGCAGTGAGTCGGAAGTTTGGGTTGACAGTCCTAGTGAAAAACTGTTTTTT. Translation gives CASSESEVWVDSPSEKLFF.

The V call is TRBV5-5, the J call TRBJ2-5, with D unclear. V was cut by 0 bases and J by 2 bases, with 8 bases left in between. This CDR3 comprises 14 residues. CDR1 and CDR2 from the germline V gene are SGHKS and YYEKEE (reference sequence). DNA of the CDR3: TGTGCCAGCAGCTTGGCGCTGCGGCAAGAGACCCAGTACTTC. It codes for CASSLALRQETQYF. The full variable domain, in which reference TRBV5-5 and TRBJ2-5 provide the parts outside the CDR3, is DAGVTQSPTHLIKTRGQQVTLRCSPISGHKSVSWYQQVLGQGPQFIFQYYEKEERGRGNFPDRFSARQFPNYSSELNVNALLLGDSALYLCASSLALRQETQYFGPGTRLLVL.